This T cell receptor (beta chain) derives from a study of shared clonotypes between healthy human individuals. Findings and caveats of the study: The naive CD4 repertoires of several donors were compared, and approximately 5% of clonotypes were shared.

TCRdb keeps only in-frame clones here, not all; method: immunoSEQ multiplex PCR. The sample includes 1.4 million to 1.5 million clones, around 97% of them seen just once. This clone has a single count. The antigen remains undetermined. This CDR3 is 14 amino acids long. Trimming at V came to 4 bases and at J to 4 bases, leaving 3 bases not matched to a gene. Germline loops: CDR1 SGHDN, CDR2 FVKESK. The chain links TRBV14 to TRBJ2-1, with TRBD2 matching 8 bases. The specimen was naive CD4+ T cells sorted from blood. The subset: CD45RA+ positively selected. This sequence originates from a man aged 30 to 39 in good health. CDR3 nucleotide sequence: TGTGCCAGCAGCCTCGGGGGGGGTTACAATGAGCAGTTCTTC. It codes for CASSLGGGYNEQFF. The full variable domain, rest sourced from reference TRBV14 and TRBJ2-1, is EAGVTQFPSHSVIEKGQTVTLRCDPISGHDNLYWYRRVMGKEIKFLLHFVKESKQDESGMPNNRFLAERTGGTYSTLKVQPAELEDSGVYFCASSLGGGYNEQFFGPGTRLTVL.